This T cell receptor (beta chain) stems from a study of blood T cell repertoires in COVID-19 (dated by TCRdb to 2018 to 2021). In terms of the full investigation: Samples from collaborators originated in the United States, Italy and Spain and spanned both the acute and convalescent phases of COVID-19. Deeply sampled blood TCRbeta repertoires from subjects exposed to, actively infected with, or recovered from COVID-19 were included in the dataset. The samples were drawn from the first 160 participants of the ongoing ImmuneRACE study and from about 1,200 subjects provided by 6 global collaborators. A freely available public database, intended as a resource for researchers studying the immune response to SARS-CoV-2, is where the repertoires were released. HLA class I and class II types, where available, came from metadata supplied by the sample provider rather than from assay-based typing. The prospective study material was composed of cDNA or gDNA derived from T cells, B-cell-depleted T cells, or PBMCs. Sample metadata almost always included a de-identified subject ID, COVID-19 status, age in years and sex.

The full study reports these points: The quantity of clinical and demographic metadata differed by source and by participant and was supplied without curation.

Each collaborating institution followed its own protocols to collect whole blood in K2EDTA tubes. Collaborator samples were shipped for TCRbeta analysis as frozen whole blood, isolated PBMCs, or DNA extracted from either sample type. V trim: 4 bases; J trim: 14 bases; unmatched bases: 5. Including the terminal cysteine and phenylalanine, the CDR3 comprises 11 residues. Only the CDR3 DNA stays, 33 bases, in frame from base 1. Per the germline V gene, MNHEY is the CDR1 and SVGEGT is the CDR2. The immunoSEQ Assay, a bias-controlled multiplex PCR, was used to amplify TCRbeta CDR3 regions from genomic DNA. The authors' analysis ran thus. Within the assay, amplification of reference gene primers was used to estimate how many nucleated cells each sample contained. To quantify the absolute abundance of each unique TCRbeta CDR3 rearrangement, sequence reads were collapsed and filtered. Productive Simpson clonality was computed per sample as the square root of Simpson's diversity index over productive rearrangements. TCRdb took over this immuneACCESS table, retaining in-frame rearrangements with V and J assigned. Such tables are incomplete; in checked studies, under half of the missing clones stem from an unresolved V gene, and the remainder is unexplained. D and trimming come from the DNA, and the V and J calls and clone size come from that table. The sample table holds about 90,000 clones, of which roughly 78% were seen once. 10% of the sample comes from the top ten.

In its sample, this clone was seen once. This clone's antigen is unknown. Within one base of it there is no much larger clone, and no base qualities were kept. The chain couples TRBV6-2 or TRBV6-3 to TRBJ2-1; 7 bases in the junction line up with TRBD1. This TCR was sampled from a woman in her seventies with acute or convalescent COVID-19. Material: peripheral blood. CDR3 sequence: CASSFDRVKFF. The nucleotides are TGTGCCAGCAGTTTCGACAGGGTAAAGTTCTTC.